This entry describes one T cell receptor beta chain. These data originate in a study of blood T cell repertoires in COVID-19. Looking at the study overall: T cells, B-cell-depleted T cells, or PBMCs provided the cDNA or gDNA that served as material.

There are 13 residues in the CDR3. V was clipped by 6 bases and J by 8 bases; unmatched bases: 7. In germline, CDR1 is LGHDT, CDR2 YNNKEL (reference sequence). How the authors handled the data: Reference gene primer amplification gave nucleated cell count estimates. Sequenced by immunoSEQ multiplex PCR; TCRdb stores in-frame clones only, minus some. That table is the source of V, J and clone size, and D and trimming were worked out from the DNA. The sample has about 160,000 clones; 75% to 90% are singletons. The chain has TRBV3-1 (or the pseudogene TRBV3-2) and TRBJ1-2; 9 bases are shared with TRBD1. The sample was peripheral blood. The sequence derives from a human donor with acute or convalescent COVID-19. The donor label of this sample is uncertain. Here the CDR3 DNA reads TGTGCCAGCAGACTCGACAGGGGGTCCGGCTACACCTTC. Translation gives CASRLDRGSGYTF.